This T cell receptor (beta chain) was obtained from a study of blood T cell repertoires in COVID-19. Methods used by the authors: It was from reference gene primer amplification that nucleated cell counts were estimated. Generated by immunoSEQ multiplex PCR, the TCRdb table keeps only in-frame clones and is missing some. The V and J calls and clone size were taken over from that table, and D and trimming were inferred from the DNA. The sample lists under 200,000 clones, around 90% seen once, with 20% to 25% in the top ten. What was sequenced was peripheral blood. This TCR was sampled from a man aged 60-69 years with active or convalescent COVID-19.

CDR3 nucleotides: TGCAGTGCTAGTCGTCCCGGGACAGGGAACACTGAAGCTTTCTTT. It is translated as CSASRPGTGNTEAFF. V gene TRBV20-1 combines with J gene TRBJ1-1; TRBD1 aligns across 8 bases. In germline, CDR1 is DFQATT, CDR2 SNEGSKA (reference sequence). The CDR3 extends over 15 amino acids. With V trimmed by 3 bases and J by 1 base, 7 bases remained unmatched.